Listed here are 10 T cell receptor beta chains from one sample, sequenced in a study of OX40 agonist ivuxolimab in advanced cancers. The library was prepared using the immunoSEQ multiplex PCR assay. TCRdb carries this immuneACCESS record with in-frame sequences only. Its versions omit some clonotypes, under half of them owing to an unresolved V gene in the studies checked, with the rest unexplained. Here the sample has some 73,000 clones; 90% occur a single time. The ten top clones hold approximately 9.9% of the sample. The sequencing used CD4+ or CD8+ T cells sorted from blood, collected in a trial of the OX40 agonist ivuxolimab. The receptors derive from an adult with an advanced solid tumor such as melanoma, head and neck, liver or kidney cancer.

This chain links TRBV2 with TRBJ1-5; 10 bases match TRBD1. This CDR3 has 14 amino acids. With 6 bases clipped from V and 5 bases from J, the junction kept 4 bases outside the gene matches. CDR1 is SNHLY and CDR2 is FYNNEI in the germline V gene. DNA of the CDR3: TGTGCCAGCAGCGTGGGACAGGGGTATCAGCCCCAGCATTTT. It translates to CASSVGQGYQPQHF.

The rearrangement uses TRBV7-6 and TRBJ1-1; D perhaps matches TRBD1 (5 bases). CDR3 size: 13 residues. Trimming took off 5 bases at V and 5 bases at J, with 12 bases between the two ends. Germline CDR1 SGHVS, CDR2 FNYEAQ. The CDR3 bases are TGTGCCAGCAGCCCATGGGAGGGGACTGAAGCTTTCTTT. Translating it yields CASSPWEGTEAFF.

V usage is TRBV27 and J usage is TRBJ2-7; D perhaps matches TRBD1 (5 bases). This CDR3 has 13 amino acids. Per the germline V gene, CDR1 is MNHEY and CDR2 is SMNVEV (reference sequence). Trimming took off 3 bases at V and 2 bases at J, with 8 bases between the two ends. CDR3 in amino acids: CASSLTATYEQYF. CDR3 DNA: TGTGCCAGCAGTTTGACAGCCACCTACGAGCAGTACTTC.

This rearrangement joins TRBV2 to TRBJ2-7; D unclear. The CDR3 runs to 12 residues. CDR1 SNHLY and CDR2 FYNNEI come from the germline V gene. Trimming cost V 3 bases and J 0 bases, with 3 bases left between them. The CDR3 is CASSDLSYEQYF. CDR3 sequence (DNA): TGTGCCAGCAGTGACCTCTCCTACGAGCAGTACTTC.

This clone was seen once. The genes are TRBV7-9 and TRBJ1-1; D not resolved. The V gene's germline CDR1 is SEHNR and CDR2 FQNEAQ (reference sequence). Trimming shortened V by 5 bases and J by 3 bases, and 16 bases separated the two germline ends. This CDR3 is 15 amino acids long. CDR3 DNA sequence: TGTGCCAGCAGCCATAGGGAAAAAAGGGACACTGAAGCTTTCTTT. This gives the protein CASSHREKRDTEAFF.

V gene TRBV29-1 combines with J gene TRBJ2-7, with D unclear. Trimming took 4 bases from V and 3 from J, leaving 16 bases between them. This CDR3 is built from 14 residues. CDR1 and CDR2 (germline): SQVTM, ANQGSEA. The CDR3 protein is CSVVGLERSYEQYF. DNA of the CDR3: TGCAGCGTTGTCGGGCTAGAGAGAAGCTACGAGCAGTACTTC.

The chain joins TRBV9 to TRBJ1-1; possibly TRBD1 for D (6 bases). The V and J ends lost 2 bases and 11 bases respectively, with 16 bases between them. Germline CDR1 is SGDLS and CDR2 is YYNGEE. This CDR3 contains 13 residues. The chain's CDR3 is CASSVYEGTKAFF. CDR3 sequence (DNA): TGTGCCAGCAGCGTCTATGAGGGGACAAAGGCTTTCTTT. The full variable domain, completed using reference TRBV9 and TRBJ1-1, is DSGVTQTPKHLITATGQRVTLRCSPRSGDLSVYWYQQSLDQGLQFLIQYYNGEERAKGNILERFSAQQFPDLHSELNLSSLELGDSALYFCASSVYEGTKAFFGQGTRLTVV.

The chain uses TRBV4-1 and TRBJ2-6, with D maybe TRBD2 (5 bases). Trimming stripped 0 bases from V and 2 bases from J, with 14 bases between. The CDR3 sequence is 18 residues long. In germline, CDR1 is MGHRA, CDR2 YSYEKL. The DNA of the CDR3 is TGCGCCAGCAGCCAAGACCGGACCGGGAACCCTGGGGCCAACGTCCTGACTTTC. Residues: CASSQDRTGNPGANVLTF.

The V and J genes are TRBV29-1 and TRBJ1-2, with D unclear. Germline V CDR1 and CDR2: SQVTM, ANQGSEA. The CDR3 extends over 11 amino acids. The V and J ends lost 4 bases and 8 bases respectively, with 11 bases between them. The CDR3 reads CSVADPLGYTF. The CDR3 DNA sequence: TGCAGCGTTGCGGACCCACTGGGCTACACCTTC. Looking up the rest from reference TRBV29-1 and TRBJ1-2 gives the full variable domain: SAVISQKPSRDICQRGTSLTIQCQVDSQVTMMFWYRQQPGQSLTLIATANQGSEATYESGFVIDKFPISRPNLTFSTLTVSNMSPEDSSIYLCSVADPLGYTFGSGTRLTVV.

The chain joins TRBV7-6 to TRBJ1-5; D is uncertain. Deletions cut 6 bases from V and 7 bases from J, with 13 bases between. From germline, CDR1 is SGHVS and CDR2 FNYEAQ. This CDR3 is 13 amino acids long. The CDR3 nucleotides read TGTGCCAGCAGTGGAACGAGAGACCAGCCCCAGCATTTT. It is translated as CASSGTRDQPQHF.